The 32 T cell receptor beta chains below all came from one sample that was sequenced in a study of T cells in women clearing cervical HPV infection. Generated by immunoSEQ multiplex PCR, the TCRdb table keeps only in-frame clones and is missing some. Its listing shows 31,000 or so clones. The sequencing input was blood buffy coat. These receptors were collected from a woman between 18 and 69 years old with a cervical HPV16 infection that either progressed to CIN3+ or cleared (not recorded which).

Concerning this clone itself: Compared with germline, one end of the junction differs, possibly owing to a read error. The DNA ends 3 residues before the CDR3 does, and the rest of the CDR3 is filled in from the germline J gene. The V and J genes are TRBV18 and TRBJ2-6; D call uncertain. The CDR3 has 16 amino acids. Germline CDR1 and CDR2: KGHSH and LQKENI. The DNA read from the CDR3 is TGTGCCAGCTCAGCCCTTCAGAGTTCTGGCGCCAACGTC. Translated, it gives CASSALQSSGANV. The whole CDR3 sequence reads CASSALQSSGANVLTF.

With regard to this clone: The CDR3 extends 3 residues past the end of the read, so its final part is completed from the germline J gene. V is TRBV19 and J is TRBJ2-1; 9 bases align to TRBD2. The V segment lost 2 bases and the J segment 9 bases; nucleotides outside the gene matches: 8. The length of the CDR3 is 15 residues. Germline V gene data show CDR1 as LNHDA and CDR2 as SQIVND (reference sequence). Partial CDR3 DNA: TGTGCCAGTAGTATACCCCTAGCGGGATTTCCTGAG. Encoded protein: CASSIPLAGFPE. The full CDR3 protein reads CASSIPLAGFPEQFF. The variable domain in full, with the rest retrieved from reference TRBV19 and TRBJ2-1, is DGGITQSPKYLFRKEGQNVTLSCEQNLNHDAMYWYRQDPGQGLRLIYYSQIVNDFQKGDIAEGYSVSREKKESFPLTVTSAQKNPTAFYLCASSIPLAGFPEQFFGPGTRLTVL.

For this clone: The missing CDR3 end, 3 residues past where the read stops, is filled in from the germline J gene. V gene TRBV6-2 or TRBV6-3 combines with J gene TRBJ2-7; TRBD1 aligns across 11 bases. V was pared by 8 bases and J by 3 bases, with 6 bases of the junction left unmatched. There are 14 residues in the CDR3. Germline-derived CDR1 and CDR2 are MNHEY and SVGEGT. The CDR3 is CASSGTGGLYEQYF. CDR3 bases read: TGTGCCAGCTCCGGGACAGGGGGTCTCTACGAG.

Regarding this clone: Read coverage stops 3 residues before the CDR3 terminus; the germline J gene supplies the remainder. This chain connects TRBV7-9 to TRBJ1-5; 7 bases align to TRBD1. Germline V gene data show CDR1 as SEHNR and CDR2 as FQNEAQ (reference sequence). J was trimmed by 4 bases and V by 5 bases; bases with no gene match: 5. This CDR3 contains 14 residues. The covered CDR3 bases are TGTGCCAGCAGCCCCCGGGACAGTAATCAGCCC. Translated, it gives CASSPRDSNQP. The whole CDR3 sequence is CASSPRDSNQPQHF.

Comment on this clone: One end of the junction varies from germline; a read error may be responsible. The sequenced fragment ends 3 residues before the CDR3 boundary, so the rest is inferred from the germline J gene. The chain uses TRBV4-2 and TRBJ2-3; 9 nucleotides align to TRBD2. The CDR3 length is 17 residues. The germline V gene encodes CDR1 LGHNA and CDR2 YNFKEQ. The CDR3 DNA, read in part, is TGCGCCAGCAGCCAAACAGCGGGGGGTTCCTACACAGATACG. As protein: CASSQTAGGSYTDT. The CDR3 in full is CASSQTAGGSYTDTQYF.

Turning to this clone: With the read ending 3 residues before the CDR3 end, the germline J gene is used to fill in that end. The chain couples TRBV18 to TRBJ2-1; weak D call: TRBD1 (6 bases). The length of the CDR3 is 17 residues. Looked up from germline, CDR1 is KGHSH and CDR2 is LQKENI. The V end was cut by 6 bases, the J end by 9 bases, with 27 bases between. CDR3 DNA (partial): TGTGCCAGCTCGCCGGGCTTCGGGGACAATAGTTGGGGTGAG. Translation gives CASSPGFGDNSWGE. The entire CDR3 protein reads CASSPGFGDNSWGEQFF.

About this clone itself: Its ends do not fully match the called genes, so a read error is possible. CDR3 loop: CASSLGQGSDTQYF. The covered CDR3 bases are TGCGCCAGCAGCCTAGGACAGGGCTCAGATACG. This chain uses TRBV4-2 with TRBJ2-3; 8 bases line up with TRBD1. The read falls 3 residues short of the CDR3 end, and the missing part is taken from the germline J gene. This CDR3 spans 14 amino acids. Germline lookup yields CDR1 LGHNA and CDR2 YNFKEQ.

As regards this clone: The DNA ends 3 residues before the CDR3 does, and the rest of the CDR3 is filled in from the germline J gene. This sequence joins TRBV5-4 and TRBJ1-4; the D is unclear. Germline V CDR1 and CDR2: SGHNT, YYREEE (reference sequence). V lost 1 base to trimming and J lost 8 bases, with 12 bases between them. This CDR3 has 14 amino acids. CDR3 bases read: TGTGCCAGCAGCTTGAAGGCTGACATGGAAAAA. It is translated as CASSLKADMEK. Given in full, the CDR3 is CASSLKADMEKLFF.

For this clone: The read finishes 3 residues shy of the CDR3 end, and the germline J gene is used to complete it. This chain connects TRBV18 to TRBJ2-7, with 10 bases aligning to TRBD1. The CDR3 runs to 15 residues. V lost 3 bases and J lost 4; bases outside the gene matches: 6. Germline V gene sequence: CDR1 KGHSH, CDR2 LQKENI. The part of the CDR3 DNA that was read is TGTGCCAGCTCACCGACCCGGGACAGGGGTTACGAG. Encoded protein: CASSPTRDRGYE. The complete CDR3 protein is CASSPTRDRGYEQYF.

By frequency, this clone registers medium-sized. The read terminates 3 residues ahead of where the CDR3 ends, so the germline J gene completes it. The V call is TRBV6-2 or TRBV6-3, the J call TRBJ1-4; 7 positions match TRBD1. Per germline, CDR1 MNHEY and CDR2 SVGEGT. V dropped 10 bases and J dropped 2; count of bases not matched to a gene: 7. CDR3 size: 14 residues. CDR3 loop: CATDPGQTNEKLFF. The covered CDR3 bases are TGTGCCACGGATCCGGGACAGACTAATGAAAAA.

A remark on this clone: Coverage ceases 3 residues before the CDR3 finishes, and the germline J gene fills in the end. The gene calls are TRBV20-1 and TRBJ2-1; the match to TRBD2 covers 10 bases. V was pared by 5 bases and J by 0 bases, with 7 bases of the junction left unmatched. CDR3 size: 16 residues. CDR1 DFQATT and CDR2 SNEGSKA come from the germline V gene (reference sequence). The sequenced CDR3 bases are TGCAGTGCTGGTGGACTAGCGGTAAGCTCCTACAATGAG. Translated, it gives CSAGGLAVSSYNE. The entire CDR3 sequence reads CSAGGLAVSSYNEQFF.

Remarks on this clone: The sequenced fragment ends 3 residues before the CDR3 boundary, so the rest is inferred from the germline J gene. V gene TRBV11-2 combines with J gene TRBJ2-7; 7 nucleotides line up with TRBD2. Looked up from germline, CDR1 is SGHAT and CDR2 is FQNNGV. The CDR3 length is 14 residues. V shed 5 bases and J 4 bases; nucleotides not matched to a gene: 8. The CDR3: CASSPGGEGYEQYF. The DNA read from the CDR3 is TGTGCCAGCAGCCCCGGAGGGGAGGGTTACGAG.

Concerning this clone itself: The CDR3 goes on 3 residues after the read ends, and that part is filled in from the germline J gene. The chain has TRBV20-1 and TRBJ1-1; D is uncertain. CDR1 is DFQATT, CDR2 SNEGSKA, per germline (reference sequence). CDR3 length: 14 amino acids. V was clipped by 2 bases and J by 4 bases, with 14 bases between them. The covered CDR3 bases are TGCAGTGCTAGATCTCTGTCGCGGGGCACTGAA. Translating it yields CSARSLSRGTE. Given in full, the CDR3 is CSARSLSRGTEAFF.

Comment on this clone: From the germline J gene comes the end of the CDR3, since the read stops 3 residues before it. The V call is TRBV19, the J call TRBJ1-1, with 7 bases fitting TRBD1. Trimming at V came to 5 bases and at J to 2 bases, leaving 5 bases not matched to a gene. This CDR3 is built from 14 residues. Germline assignment: CDR1 LNHDA and CDR2 SQIVND (reference sequence). The DNA read from the CDR3 is TGTGCCAGTAGTCTGGGGACAGTTAACACTGAA. Its translation is CASSLGTVNTE. The whole CDR3 reads CASSLGTVNTEAFF.

A remark on this clone: The CDR3 extends 3 residues past the end of the read, so its final part is completed from the germline J gene. The chain has TRBV20-1 and TRBJ2-5; TRBD2 is a possible D gene (7 bases). CDR3 size: 13 residues. Germline CDR1 DFQATT, CDR2 SNEGSKA (reference sequence). The V and J ends lost 6 bases and 2 bases respectively, with 13 bases between them. The CDR3 protein is CSAPGGPQETQYF. Partial CDR3 DNA: TGCAGTGCGCCCGGGGGGCCACAAGAGACC.

Concerning this clone itself: The read ends 3 residues early relative to the CDR3; the germline J gene fills the gap. The V call is TRBV6-4, the J call TRBJ2-7, with D perhaps matching TRBD2 (6 bases). This CDR3 has 12 residues. The germline CDR1 and CDR2 sequences are MRHNA and SNTAGT. V lost 9 bases to trimming and J lost 4 bases, with 13 bases between them. Incomplete CDR3 DNA: TGTGCCAGGACTAGGGGAGTATACGAG. The encoded protein is CARTRGVYE. The whole CDR3 protein reads CARTRGVYEQYF.

Note on this clone: The CDR3 is cut off 3 residues early in the read; its end comes from the germline J gene. The chain carries TRBV7-2 and TRBJ2-3; 8 positions match TRBD2. After removal of 3 bases from V and 2 bases from J, the junction contained 4 bases not matched to a gene. Germline loops: CDR1 SGHTA, CDR2 FQGNSA. The CDR3 length is 15 residues. The part of the CDR3 DNA that was read is TGTGCCAGCAGCTTTGAGCGGGGGTACACAGATACG. It yields the protein CASSFERGYTDT. The entire CDR3 protein reads CASSFERGYTDTQYF.

With respect to this clone: The read is 3 residues too short to cover the CDR3 end, so that end is filled in from the germline J gene. The chain links TRBV6-4 to TRBJ2-1; D unclear. Trimming cost V 3 bases and J 4 bases, with 10 bases left between them. Germline CDR1 and CDR2: MRHNA and SNTAGT. This CDR3 has 14 residues. The CDR3 loop is CASSEEVAYNEQFF. CDR3 DNA, as far as it was read: TGTGCCAGCAGTGAAGAGGTTGCATACAATGAG.

Notes on this clone: A junction boundary mismatches the germline segment, possibly from a read error. The read comes to an end 3 residues before the CDR3 does, leaving the germline J gene to fill in the end. The sample holds other DNA sequences that translate to the same CDR3. V is TRBV14 and J is TRBJ2-2; 11 nucleotides agree with TRBD2. The germline V gene has CDR1 SGHDN and CDR2 FVKESK. The CDR3 length is 17 residues. The covered CDR3 bases are TGTGCCAGTAGCCAAGACCTAGCGGGAGGTGCTGGCGGGGAG. This codes for CASSQDLAGGAGGE. The CDR3 as a whole reads CASSQDLAGGAGGELFF.

This clone ranks as medium-sized in terms of frequency. The read falls 3 residues short of the CDR3 end, and the missing part is taken from the germline J gene. The rearrangement links TRBV6-1 to TRBJ2-2; D is perhaps TRBD2 (6 bases). The CDR3 covers 15 residues. Germline-derived CDR1 and CDR2 are MNHNS and SASEGT. Trimming took 4 bases from V and 3 from J, leaving 12 bases between them. CDR3 DNA, as far as it was read: TGTGCCAGCAGTGTAGGTAGCGGACACACCGGGGAG. Amino acid sequence: CASSVGSGHTGE. The CDR3 as a whole reads CASSVGSGHTGELFF.

As concerns this clone: The read gets to within 3 residues of the CDR3 end, and the germline J gene fills in the rest. This chain joins TRBV2 and TRBJ2-5; D is perhaps TRBD1 (6 bases). The V end lost 6 bases, the J end lost 4 bases, and 12 bases lay between the germline ends. The CDR3 is 13 residues long. Germline V CDR1 and CDR2: SNHLY, FYNNEI. CDR3 in amino acids: CASSGRGGETQYF. CDR3 DNA (partial): TGTGCCAGCAGCGGTCGAGGGGGAGAGACC. Using reference TRBV2 and TRBJ2-5 for the parts outside the CDR3, the full variable domain is EPEVTQTPSHQVTQMGQEVILRCVPISNHLYFYWYRQILGQKVEFLVSFYNNEISEKSEIFDDQFSVERPDGSNFTLKIRSTKLEDSAMYFCASSGRGGETQYFGPGTRLLVL.

In regard to this clone: The sequenced fragment ends 3 residues before the CDR3 boundary, so the rest is inferred from the germline J gene. The chain links TRBV19 to TRBJ2-1, with 8 positions matching TRBD1. This CDR3 contains 16 residues. Germline-derived CDR1 and CDR2 are LNHDA and SQIVND (reference sequence). The V segment lost 5 bases and the J segment 3 bases; nucleotides outside the gene matches: 9. The CDR3 is CASSVSGTGYYNEQFF. CDR3 DNA, as far as it was read: TGTGCCAGTAGTGTCTCCGGGACAGGTTACTACAATGAG. Looking up the rest from reference TRBV19 and TRBJ2-1 gives the full variable domain: DGGITQSPKYLFRKEGQNVTLSCEQNLNHDAMYWYRQDPGQGLRLIYYSQIVNDFQKGDIAEGYSVSREKKESFPLTVTSAQKNPTAFYLCASSVSGTGYYNEQFFGPGTRLTVL.

For this clone: The missing CDR3 end, 3 residues past where the read stops, is filled in from the germline J gene. This chain uses TRBV20-1 with TRBJ2-1; possible D gene TRBD2, 5 bases. The length of the CDR3 is 15 residues. The ends were cut back, 0 bases at V and 4 bases at J, with 13 bases in the middle. Germline-derived CDR1 and CDR2 are DFQATT and SNEGSKA (reference sequence). The CDR3: CSARDPSGAYNEQFF. The sequenced CDR3 bases are TGCAGTGCTAGAGATCCGAGCGGAGCTTACAATGAG.

Remarks on this clone: The read falls 3 residues short of the CDR3 end, and the missing part is taken from the germline J gene. This chain links TRBV5-1 with TRBJ2-6; D is uncertain. The CDR3 sequence is 14 residues long. Germline V gene sequence: CDR1 SGHRS, CDR2 YFSETQ. Trimming took off 3 bases at V and 4 bases at J, with 8 bases between the two ends. CDR3 bases read: TGCGCCAGCAGCTACGTAGCCGGGGCCAACGTC. As protein: CASSYVAGANV. The whole CDR3 sequence is CASSYVAGANVLTF.

Regarding this clone: Its ends do not fully match the called genes, so a read error is possible. The sequence runs out 3 residues before the end of the CDR3; the remainder is reconstructed from the germline J gene. The chain couples TRBV4-2 to TRBJ2-7; D remains unclear. Germline V CDR1 and CDR2: LGHNA, YNFKEQ. The CDR3 contains 13 residues. The CDR3 here is CASSQEIAYEQYF. The sequenced part of the CDR3 DNA is TGCGCCAGCAGCCAAGAGATCGCGTACGAG.

The CDR3 spells CASSDSGGNSPLHF. Partial CDR3 DNA: TGTGCCAGCAGTGACTCAGGGGGCAATTCACCC. The chain employs TRBV6-4 and TRBJ1-6, with TRBD1 matching 7 bases. The CDR3 end is not reached by the read, which stops 3 residues before it; the germline J gene fills it in. Germline V gives CDR1 MRHNA, CDR2 SNTAGT. The V gene end was trimmed by 0 bases and the J gene end by 7 bases; junction bases not matched to a gene: 0. CDR3 length: 14 residues.

A word on this clone: The read is 3 residues too short to cover the CDR3 end, so that end is filled in from the germline J gene. This sequence joins TRBV28 and TRBJ2-2, with 10 bases matching TRBD1. J lost 7 bases, V lost 3 bases, and 8 bases had no gene match. Germline CDR1 MDHEN, CDR2 SYDVKM. The CDR3 sequence is 16 residues long. CDR3 bases read: TGTGCCAGCAGTTTGAGGGACAGGGGTCTTTACGGGGAG. Translation gives CASSLRDRGLYGE. The full CDR3 is CASSLRDRGLYGELFF.

A note on this clone: The CDR3 end lies 3 residues beyond the end of the read and is filled in from the germline J gene. The V call is TRBV11-2, the J call TRBJ2-3; D uncertain. The ends were cut back, 0 bases at V and 6 bases at J, with 7 bases in the middle. Germline V gene sequence: CDR1 SGHAT, CDR2 FQNNGV. The CDR3 consists of 13 residues. CDR3 residues: CASSLDRSDTQYF. Incomplete CDR3 DNA: TGTGCCAGCAGCTTAGATCGGTCTGATACG.

As to this clone: The read ends 3 residues before the CDR3 terminus; that terminus is restored from the germline J gene. The gene calls are TRBV19 and TRBJ2-1; 7 bases are a match to TRBD2. Germline V CDR1 and CDR2: LNHDA, SQIVND (reference sequence). V gave up 8 bases and J gave up 8 bases; unmatched junction bases: 12. The CDR3 is made up of 14 amino acids. The CDR3 bases that were read are TGTGCCAGTGGGGGGACTAACCCTCTCGATGAG. It codes for CASGGTNPLDE. The whole CDR3 sequence reads CASGGTNPLDEQFF.

Turning to this clone: The missing CDR3 end, 3 residues past where the read stops, is filled in from the germline J gene. This sequence joins TRBV5-5 and TRBJ1-1; TRBD1 matches 7 bases. The V gene's germline CDR1 is SGHKS and CDR2 YYEKEE (reference sequence). This CDR3 contains 12 residues. The CDR3 here is CASSPDRLEAFF. The CDR3 DNA, read in part, is TGTGCCAGCAGCCCGGACAGGTTGGAA.

Comments on this clone: The observed sequence ends 3 residues before the CDR3 terminus, with the missing tail filled in from the germline J gene. The chain employs TRBV7-9 and TRBJ1-2, with TRBD1 as a possible D gene (5 bases). Germline V gene sequence: CDR1 SEHNR, CDR2 FQNEAQ (reference sequence). CDR3 length: 14 residues. CDR3 DNA, as far as it was read: TGTGCCAGCAGCCGCCGCGGGGACTCCTACGAC. Amino acids: CASSRRGDSYD. The whole CDR3 sequence reads CASSRRGDSYDYTF.

This CDR3 reads CASRLRDRGPDTQYF. CDR3 DNA (partial): TGTGCCAGCAGACTCCGGGACAGGGGGCCAGATACG. This chain joins TRBV2 and TRBJ2-3; 12 nucleotides match TRBD1. The CDR3 end is not reached by the read, which stops 3 residues before it; the germline J gene fills it in. V lost 6 bases, J lost 4 bases, and 5 bases stayed unmatched. Germline lookup yields CDR1 SNHLY and CDR2 FYNNEI. This CDR3 comprises 15 residues.